This T cell receptor (beta chain) came from a study of blood T cell repertoires in COVID-19. The repertoire was sequenced with immunoSEQ multiplex PCR; TCRdb's copy has only in-frame clones and lacks some. In the table there are some 370,000 clones, around 90% of which are singletons. Germline assignment: CDR1 SGHRS and CDR2 YFSETQ. The CDR3 contains 14 residues. The V and J ends lost 3 bases and 6 bases respectively, with 15 bases between them. V and J are TRBV5-1 and TRBJ1-1; perhaps TRBD1 as D (5 bases). The sample consisted of peripheral blood. The sequence derives from a man aged 35 to 55 with acute or convalescent COVID-19. CDR3 nucleotide sequence: TGCGCCAGCAGCTCGACGCTGGGGGGTGCTGAAGCTTTCTTT. This codes for CASSSTLGGAEAFF.